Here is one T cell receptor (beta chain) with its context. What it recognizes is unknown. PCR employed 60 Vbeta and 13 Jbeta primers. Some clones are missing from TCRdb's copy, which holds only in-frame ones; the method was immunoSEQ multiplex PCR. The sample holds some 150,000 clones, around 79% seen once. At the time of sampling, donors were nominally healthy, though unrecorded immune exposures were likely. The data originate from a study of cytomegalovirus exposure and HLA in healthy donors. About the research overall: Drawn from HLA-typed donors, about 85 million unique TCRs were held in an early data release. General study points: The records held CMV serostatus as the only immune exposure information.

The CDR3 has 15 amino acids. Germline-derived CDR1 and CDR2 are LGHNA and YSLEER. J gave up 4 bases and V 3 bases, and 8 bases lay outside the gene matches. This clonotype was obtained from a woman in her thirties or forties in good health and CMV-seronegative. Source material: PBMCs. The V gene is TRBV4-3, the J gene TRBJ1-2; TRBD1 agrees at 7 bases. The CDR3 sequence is CASSQDRTGSYGYTF. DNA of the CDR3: TGCGCCAGCAGCCAGGATAGGACAGGCAGCTATGGCTACACCTTC.